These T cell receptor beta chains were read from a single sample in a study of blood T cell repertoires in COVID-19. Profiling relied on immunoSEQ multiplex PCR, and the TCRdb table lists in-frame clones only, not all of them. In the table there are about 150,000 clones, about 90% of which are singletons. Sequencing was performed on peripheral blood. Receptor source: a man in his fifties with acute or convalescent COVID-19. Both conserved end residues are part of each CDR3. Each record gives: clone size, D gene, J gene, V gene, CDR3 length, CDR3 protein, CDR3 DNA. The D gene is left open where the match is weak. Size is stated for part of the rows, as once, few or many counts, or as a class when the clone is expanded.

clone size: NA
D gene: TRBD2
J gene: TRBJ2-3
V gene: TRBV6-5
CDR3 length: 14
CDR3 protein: CASIVGGPGDTQYF
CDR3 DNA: TGTGCCAGCATCGTGGGAGGGCCAGGAGATACGCAGTATTTT

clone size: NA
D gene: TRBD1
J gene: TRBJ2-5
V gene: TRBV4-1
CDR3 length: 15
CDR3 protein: CASSLGDRGRETQYF
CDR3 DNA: TGCGCCAGCAGCCTAGGGGACAGGGGCCGAGAGACCCAGTACTTC

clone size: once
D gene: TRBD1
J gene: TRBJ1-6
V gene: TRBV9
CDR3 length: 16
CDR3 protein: CASSVGDRGGNSPLHF
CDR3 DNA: TGTGCCAGCAGCGTAGGGGACAGGGGCGGTAATTCACCCCTCCACTTT

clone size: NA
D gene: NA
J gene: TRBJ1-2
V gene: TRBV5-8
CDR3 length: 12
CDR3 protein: CAINTGKYGYTF
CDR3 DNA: TGTGCCATAAATACAGGGAAATATGGCTACACCTTC

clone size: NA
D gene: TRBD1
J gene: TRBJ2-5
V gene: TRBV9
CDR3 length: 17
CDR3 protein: CASSVGWGTGDQETQYF
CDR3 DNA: TGTGCCAGCAGCGTAGGGTGGGGGACAGGGGATCAAGAGACCCAGTACTTC

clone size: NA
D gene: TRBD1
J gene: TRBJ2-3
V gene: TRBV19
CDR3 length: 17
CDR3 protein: CASSIAPGQGAADTQYF
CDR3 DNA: TGTGCCAGTAGTATAGCTCCGGGACAGGGGGCCGCAGATACGCAGTATTTT

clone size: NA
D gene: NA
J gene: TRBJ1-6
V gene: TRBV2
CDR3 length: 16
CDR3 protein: CASRGVRVLSNSPLHF
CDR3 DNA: TGTGCCAGTCGGGGGGTCAGGGTTCTATCTAATTCACCCCTCCACTTT

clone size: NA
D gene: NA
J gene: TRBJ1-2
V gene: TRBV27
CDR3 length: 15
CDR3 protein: CASSFWRAGAHGYTF
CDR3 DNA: TGTGCCAGCAGTTTTTGGAGGGCGGGGGCCCATGGCTACACCTTC

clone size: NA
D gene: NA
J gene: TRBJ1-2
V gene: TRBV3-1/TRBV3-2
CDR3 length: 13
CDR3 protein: CASSHGRGYGYTF
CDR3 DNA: TGTGCCAGCAGCCATGGCAGGGGCTATGGCTACACCTTC

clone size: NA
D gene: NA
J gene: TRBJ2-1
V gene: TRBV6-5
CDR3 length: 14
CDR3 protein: CASSEGSRYNEQFF
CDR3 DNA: TGTGCCAGCAGCGAGGGTAGCCGCTACAATGAGCAGTTCTTC

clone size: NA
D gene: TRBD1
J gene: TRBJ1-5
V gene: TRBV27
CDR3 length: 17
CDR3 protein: CASSPRGPGLSNQPQHF
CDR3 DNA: TGTGCCAGCAGCCCCAGGGGGCCAGGGCTTAGCAATCAGCCCCAGCATTTT

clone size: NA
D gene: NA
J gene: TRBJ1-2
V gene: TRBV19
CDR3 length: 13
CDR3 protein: CASSTQGMYGYTF
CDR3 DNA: TGTGCCAGTAGTACACAGGGAATGTATGGCTACACCTTC

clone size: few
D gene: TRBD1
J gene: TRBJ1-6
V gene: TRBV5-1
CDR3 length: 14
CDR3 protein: CASSLGQGNSPLHF
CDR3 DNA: TGCGCCAGCAGCTTGGGACAGGGGAATTCACCCCTCCACTTT

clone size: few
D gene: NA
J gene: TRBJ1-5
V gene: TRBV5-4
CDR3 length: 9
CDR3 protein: CASSQGQHF
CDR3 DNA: TGTGCCAGCAGCCAGGGACAGCATTTT

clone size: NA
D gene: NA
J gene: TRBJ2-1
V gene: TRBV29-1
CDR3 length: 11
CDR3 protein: CSAFRSNEQFF
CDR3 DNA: TGCAGCGCCTTCCGGAGCAATGAGCAGTTCTTC

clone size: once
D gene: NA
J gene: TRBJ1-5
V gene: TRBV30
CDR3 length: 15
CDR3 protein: CAWSPGVGYFQPQHF
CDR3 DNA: TGTGCCTGGAGTCCAGGGGTCGGATACTTTCAGCCCCAGCATTTT

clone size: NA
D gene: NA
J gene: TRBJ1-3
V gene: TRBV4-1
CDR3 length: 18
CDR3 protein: CASSPLTGNSPTGNTIYF
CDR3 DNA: TGCGCCAGCAGCCCCTTAACAGGGAACTCCCCCACTGGAAACACCATATATTTT

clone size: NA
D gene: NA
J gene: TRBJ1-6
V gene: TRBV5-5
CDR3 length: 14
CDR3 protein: CASSFFGVNSPLHF
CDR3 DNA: TGTGCCAGCAGCTTCTTCGGGGTTAATTCACCCCTCCACTTT

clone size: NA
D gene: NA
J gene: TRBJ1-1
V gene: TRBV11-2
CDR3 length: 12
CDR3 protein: CASSLSGYEAFF
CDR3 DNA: TGTGCCAGCAGCTTATCCGGGTATGAAGCTTTCTTT

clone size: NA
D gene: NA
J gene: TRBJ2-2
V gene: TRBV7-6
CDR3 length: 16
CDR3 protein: CASSPGGGANTGELFF
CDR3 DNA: TGTGCCAGCAGCCCTGGGGGGGGCGCGAACACCGGGGAGCTGTTTTTT